The 19 T cell receptor beta chains reported below all come from one sample, sequenced in a study of T cell responses to AZD1222 COVID-19 vaccine (TCRdb year 2021). Receptor libraries were prepared by the immunoSEQ multiplex PCR assay. TCRdb carries this immuneACCESS record with in-frame sequences only. Its versions omit some clonotypes, under half of them owing to an unresolved V gene in the studies checked, with the rest unexplained. The sample data list approximately 68,000 clones, and over 75% of these were observed just once. The biggest ten clones account for around 24% of the sample. This specimen's time point label, per the study, means: baseline before first vaccination. This material consisted of peripheral blood, taken on day 0 of AZD1222 vaccination. The receptor set was obtained from an adult in good health.

The rearrangement uses TRBV19 and TRBJ1-6, with 7 bases that match TRBD1. CDR1 LNHDA and CDR2 SQIVND come from the germline V gene (reference sequence). CDR3 length equals 19 residues. V shed 3 bases and J 0 bases; nucleotides not matched to a gene: 11. For the CDR3, the DNA is TGTGCCAGTAGTATTCGACAGGGCGGAACCAGCTCCTATAATTCACCCCTCCACTTT. Translating it yields CASSIRQGGTSSYNSPLHF.

The chain is built from TRBV7-2 and TRBJ1-2, with D maybe TRBD1 (6 bases). V lost 2 bases and J 2 bases, leaving 18 bases between the germline ends. The CDR3 runs 17 residues. Germline lookup yields CDR1 SGHTA and CDR2 FQGNSA. CDR3 in amino acids: CASSLKFIGQLNYGYTF. Here the CDR3 DNA reads TGTGCCAGCAGCTTAAAATTTATTGGACAGTTAAACTATGGCTACACCTTC. The variable domain in full, with the rest retrieved from reference TRBV7-2 and TRBJ1-2, is GAGVSQSPSNKVTEKGKDVELRCDPISGHTALYWYRQSLGQGLEFLIYFQGNSAPDKSGLPSDRFSAERTGGSVSTLTIQRTQQEDSAVYLCASSLKFIGQLNYGYTFGSGTRLTVV.

The V and J genes are TRBV18 and TRBJ2-2, with 7 bases matching TRBD1. With V trimmed by 1 base and J by 2 bases, 4 bases remained unmatched. Germline CDR1 KGHSH, CDR2 LQKENI. The CDR3 consists of 16 residues. The CDR3 spells CASSPQGAYNTGELFF. The DNA for the CDR3 is TGTGCCAGCTCACCACAGGGGGCGTACAACACCGGGGAGCTGTTTTTT.

This clone has a single count. The CDR3 DNA sequence: TGCAGTGCTAGTTCTCCGGAGGGAGAAAAACTGTTTTTT. Translated: CSASSPEGEKLFF. V and J are TRBV20-1 and TRBJ1-4; D not certain. V lost 3 bases, J lost 8 bases, and 13 bases lay in between. The CDR3 has 13 amino acids. Germline-derived CDR1 and CDR2 are DFQATT and SNEGSKA (reference sequence).

The chain is built from TRBV9 and TRBJ1-1; 8 bases match TRBD1. The CDR3 sequence is 13 residues long. The germline V gene has CDR1 SGDLS and CDR2 YYNGEE. Unmatched junction bases numbered 5, after V lost 3 bases and J lost 7 bases. In DNA, the CDR3 is TGTGCCAGCAGCGGTGGGACAGGAGGTGAAGCTTTCTTT. Its translation is CASSGGTGGEAFF.

The V gene is TRBV9, the J gene TRBJ2-1; TRBD2 agrees at 9 bases. V lost 0 bases, J lost 4 bases, and 5 bases stayed unmatched. The CDR3 totals 16 residues. Germline CDR1 and CDR2: SGDLS and YYNGEE. The CDR3 bases are TGTGCCAGCAGCGTAGGAGGCGGGGGGGCGTACAATGAGCAGTTCTTC. Translation gives CASSVGGGGAYNEQFF.

This clone was seen only a few times. The V gene is TRBV14, the J gene TRBJ1-1, with D possibly TRBD1 on 5 matching bases. The V gene's germline CDR1 is SGHDN and CDR2 FVKESK. Trimming left V 1 base short and J 11 bases short, with 14 bases between. The CDR3 covers 13 residues. In nucleotides, the CDR3 is TGTGCCAGCAGCCAAGTTGGGGGTCCTAGGGCTTTCTTT. This codes for CASSQVGGPRAFF.

The chain links TRBV30 to TRBJ2-7; D is uncertain. Germline-derived CDR1 and CDR2 are GTSNPN and SVGIG (reference sequence). Between the trimmed V and J ends, which lost 1 base and 4 bases, there was a span of 8 bases. The CDR3 runs 12 residues. CDR3 nucleotides: TGTGCCTGGAGTGCAACTGGATACGAGCAGTACTTC. Its translation: CAWSATGYEQYF.

V usage is TRBV19 and J usage is TRBJ2-3; 11 bases line up with TRBD2. The J segment lost 2 bases and the V segment lost 3 bases, leaving 1 base of the junction unmatched. Germline lookup yields CDR1 LNHDA and CDR2 SQIVND (reference sequence). The CDR3 contains 15 residues. CDR3 sequence reads: CASSISGGATDTQYF. The CDR3 bases are TGTGCCAGTAGTATTAGCGGGGGGGCCACAGATACGCAGTATTTT.

This rearrangement joins TRBV3-1 (or the pseudogene TRBV3-2) to TRBJ2-2; D tentatively fits TRBD1 or TRBD2 (5 bases each). Between the trimmed V and J ends, which lost 1 base and 4 bases, there was a span of 10 bases. The CDR3 length is 15 residues. CDR1 LGHDT and CDR2 YNNKEL come from the germline V gene (reference sequence). The CDR3 region is CASSQAGTSTGELFF. Here the CDR3 DNA reads TGTGCCAGCAGCCAAGCCGGGACCTCCACCGGGGAGCTGTTTTTT.

CDR3 nucleotide sequence: TGTGCCAGCAGTGAAGCCACCACTTTTTCGCGGGGGGGTAACACAGATACGCAGTATTTT. Protein product: CASSEATTFSRGGNTDTQYF. V and J are TRBV6-1 and TRBJ2-3; 9 nucleotides line up with TRBD2. CDR1 and CDR2 (germline): MNHNS, SASEGT. V shed 0 bases, J shed 2 bases, and the junction held 15 bases outside the gene matches. There are 20 residues in the CDR3.

The count of this clone is one. The J gene is TRBJ2-5, the V gene TRBV14; no clear D. The CDR3 runs 12 residues. The germline V gene has CDR1 SGHDN and CDR2 FVKESK. The V end was cut by 3 bases, the J end by 5 bases, with 7 bases between. CDR3 nucleotides: TGTGCCAGCAGCCAGACCCATGAGACCCAGTACTTC. Its translation: CASSQTHETQYF.

The genes are TRBV29-1 and TRBJ1-5; no reliable D call. The CDR3 length is 14 residues. The germline V gene has CDR1 SQVTM and CDR2 ANQGSEA. V was cut by 5 bases and J by 5 bases, with 16 bases left in between. The CDR3 sequence is CSVSTGGSDQPQHF. CDR3 sequence (DNA): TGCAGCGTTTCAACCGGCGGATCAGATCAGCCCCAGCATTTT.

This chain connects TRBV19 to TRBJ2-2, with TRBD1 matching 9 bases. The germline gives CDR1 LNHDA, CDR2 SQIVND (reference sequence). The CDR3 has 14 residues. V trimming: 8 bases; J trimming: 5 bases; junction bases outside the gene matches: 6. The CDR3 sequence is CASLQGAMTGELFF. CDR3 in DNA: TGTGCCAGTCTACAGGGGGCGATGACCGGGGAGCTGTTTTTT.

This sequence joins TRBV10-2 and TRBJ2-3, with a possible D match to TRBD2 (6 bases). The germline V gene encodes CDR1 WSHSY and CDR2 SAAADI. This CDR3 contains 14 residues. Trimming took 2 bases from V and 4 from J, leaving 10 bases between them. CDR3 sequence reads: CASSEERGSDTQYF. The CDR3 DNA sequence: TGCGCCAGCAGTGAGGAACGGGGGTCAGATACGCAGTATTTT.

As DNA, the CDR3 is TGTGCCAGCAGCGTAGGCCTTGGACAGGGAGCGAGTGGGGACATTCAGTACTTC. Amino acid sequence: CASSVGLGQGASGDIQYF. The chain is built from TRBV9 and TRBJ2-4; TRBD1 matches 8 bases. The V and J ends lost 0 bases and 8 bases, in that order; junction bases with no gene match: 16. CDR1 SGDLS and CDR2 YYNGEE come from the germline V gene. This CDR3 has 18 amino acids.

This clone was picked up one time. The CDR3 reads CASTLSGNTIYF. CDR3 in DNA: TGTGCCAGCACCCTTAGTGGAAACACCATATATTTT. The V and J genes are TRBV6-8 and TRBJ1-3; no definite D call. CDR1 and CDR2 (germline): MNHGY, SAAAGT. Deletions cut 7 bases from V and 3 bases from J, with 7 bases between. This CDR3 is 12 amino acids long.

Written as DNA, the CDR3 is TGTGCCAGCAGCTTAGTTAGGGACAATGAGCAGTTCTTC. Translation gives CASSLVRDNEQFF. This chain connects TRBV7-2 to TRBJ2-1; D uncertain. Germline V lookup: CDR1 SGHTA, CDR2 FQGNSA. Between the trimmed V and J ends, which lost 1 base and 5 bases, there was a span of 6 bases. CDR3 length: 13 residues.

This clone was observed a single time. J is TRBJ1-5 and V is TRBV19; possibly TRBD1 for D (5 bases). CDR1 LNHDA and CDR2 SQIVND come from the germline V gene (reference sequence). The CDR3 contains 14 residues. Trimming cost V 6 bases and J 5 bases, with 14 bases left between them. This CDR3 reads CASSPPRGHQPQHF. CDR3 DNA sequence: TGTGCCAGTAGCCCTCCGAGGGGTCATCAGCCCCAGCATTTT.